This T cell receptor beta chain came from a study of T cell responses to AZD1222 COVID-19 vaccine. The table came from immunoSEQ multiplex PCR; TCRdb's copy has only in-frame clones and leaves some out. The table includes over 110,000 clones, about 93% detected once. With respect to this clone: Antigen specificity is unknown.

General observations from the study: Baseline seropositivity occurred in only a handful of AZD1222 recipients.

The CDR3 extends over 15 amino acids. Germline V lookup: CDR1 SGHNT, CDR2 YENEEA. With 3 bases clipped from V and 5 bases from J, the junction kept 3 bases outside the gene matches. This clonotype originated in an adult in good health. J is TRBJ2-2 and V is TRBV11-3; 10 bases are a match to TRBD1. The sequenced sample was peripheral blood, obtained on day 0 of AZD1222 vaccination. CDR3: CASSFGTGETGELFF. The DNA of the CDR3 is TGTGCCAGCAGCTTCGGGACAGGGGAAACCGGGGAGCTGTTTTTT.